This T cell receptor (beta chain) was recovered during a study of blood T cell repertoires in COVID-19. Across the study: The United States, Italy and Spain provided the acute and convalescent COVID-19 samples. T cells, B-cell-depleted T cells, or PBMCs supplied cDNA or gDNA.

Trimming removed 5 bases from V and 1 base from J, with 12 bases in between. The germline V gene has CDR1 SGHAT and CDR2 FQNNGV. The CDR3 length is 14 residues. Original data processing: Estimation of nucleated cell counts relied on the amplification of reference gene primers. The repertoire was sequenced with immunoSEQ multiplex PCR; TCRdb's copy has only in-frame clones and lacks some. That table furnishes V, J and clone size, whereas the DNA furnished D and trimming. This repertoire shows around 36,000 clones, 83% found once; its top ten account for over 3.5%. Sequencing used peripheral blood. The chain uses TRBV11-2 and TRBJ2-7, with D possibly TRBD1 on 6 matching bases. This TCR came from a man in his fifties with acute or convalescent COVID-19. CDR3 amino acids: CASSRTAMSYEQYF. The CDR3 DNA reads as TGTGCCAGCAGCCGGACAGCCATGTCCTACGAGCAGTACTTC.